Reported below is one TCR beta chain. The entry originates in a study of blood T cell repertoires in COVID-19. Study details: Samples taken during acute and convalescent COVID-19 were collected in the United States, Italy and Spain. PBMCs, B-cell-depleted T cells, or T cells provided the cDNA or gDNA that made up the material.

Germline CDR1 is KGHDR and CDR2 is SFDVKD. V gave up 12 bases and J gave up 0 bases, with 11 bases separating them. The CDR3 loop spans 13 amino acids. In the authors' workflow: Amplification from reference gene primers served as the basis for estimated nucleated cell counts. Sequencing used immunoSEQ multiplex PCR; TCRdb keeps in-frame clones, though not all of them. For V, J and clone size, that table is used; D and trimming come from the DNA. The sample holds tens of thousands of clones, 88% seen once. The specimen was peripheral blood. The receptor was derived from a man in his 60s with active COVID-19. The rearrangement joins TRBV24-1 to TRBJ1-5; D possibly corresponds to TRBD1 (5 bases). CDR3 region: CAPVGGSNQPQHF. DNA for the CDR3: TGTGCCCCCGTGGGGGGTAGCAATCAGCCCCAGCATTTT.